The TCR beta chain under discussion was sequenced for a study of cytomegalovirus exposure and HLA in healthy donors. The CDR3 is made up of 14 amino acids. Germline CDR1 is SQVTM and CDR2 is ANQGSEA. J was trimmed by 3 bases and V by 7 bases; bases with no gene match: 10. PCR used 60 Vbeta primers and 13 Jbeta primers. Repertoires were generated with immunoSEQ multiplex PCR, while TCRdb's copy carries only in-frame clones and drops some. The repertoire has under 65,000 clones, roughly 84% of them found once; the top ten carry just over 3%. The table lists this clone with a count of one. The receptor was derived from a woman aged 18-29 years in good health and CMV-seronegative. The V and J genes are TRBV29-1 and TRBJ1-1; 8 nucleotides agree with TRBD1. The sample was PBMCs. The CDR3 nucleotides read TGCAGCGCTGCCCTGACAGGGGAAGACACTGAAGCTTTCTTT. Translated: CSAALTGEDTEAFF.